A single sample is the source of the 22 T cell receptor beta chains below, sequenced in a study of siplizumab effects on memory and regulatory T cells. Assay: immunoSEQ multiplex PCR; the TCRdb copy retains only in-frame clones and omits some. The table has about 120,000 clones, approximately 94% seen once. Sequences were obtained from non-Treg CD4+ T cells sorted from blood. These receptors were taken from a human donor in good health.

As DNA, the CDR3 is TGCGCCAGCAGCCCACTAGCGGGAGACGTCTACGAGCAGTACTTC. Translated: CASSPLAGDVYEQYF. This rearrangement joins TRBV5-1 to TRBJ2-7; 11 nucleotides line up with TRBD2. The CDR3 contains 15 residues. Germline V gene sequence: CDR1 SGHRS, CDR2 YFSETQ. The V gene end was trimmed by 4 bases and the J gene end by 3 bases; junction bases not matched to a gene: 6.

V is TRBV5-1 and J is TRBJ2-1; D ambiguous. V shed 4 bases and J shed 2 bases, with 10 bases lying between them. The CDR3 runs 14 residues. In germline, CDR1 is SGHRS, CDR2 YFSETQ. The CDR3 protein is CASSTDGPYNEQFF. In DNA, the CDR3 is TGCGCCAGCAGCACCGACGGCCCCTACAATGAGCAGTTCTTC.

This chain joins TRBV18 and TRBJ2-3; D remains unclear. Germline CDR1 and CDR2: KGHSH and LQKENI. Trimming stripped 2 bases from V and 3 bases from J, with 12 bases between. CDR3 length: 15 amino acids. CDR3 sequence (DNA): TGTGCCAGCTCACCAAGCAGCTACTTTACAGATACGCAGTATTTT. Protein product: CASSPSSYFTDTQYF.

This chain joins TRBV14 and TRBJ2-5; tentative D call: TRBD2 (5 bases). CDR1 and CDR2 (germline): SGHDN, FVKESK. V lost 4 bases, J lost 2 bases, and 17 bases lay in between. This CDR3 has 16 amino acids. The CDR3 sequence: CASSPEITGKQETQYF. The CDR3 DNA follows: TGTGCCAGCAGCCCGGAGATCACGGGGAAACAAGAGACCCAGTACTTC.

This sequence joins TRBV7-3 and TRBJ2-3; TRBD1 or TRBD2 may be the D gene (6 bases each). Germline values: CDR1 SGHTA, CDR2 FQGTGA. The ends were cut back, 5 bases at V and 3 bases at J, with 18 bases in the middle. The CDR3 sequence is 16 residues long. CDR3 coding DNA: TGTGCCAGCAGCACAACAGGGACTGTAGGGACAGATACGCAGTATTTT. This translates into CASSTTGTVGTDTQYF.

The chain links TRBV23-1 to TRBJ1-4; a weak D match, TRBD1 (5 bases). TRBV23-1 is an ORF, with its function uncertain. The ends were cut back, 10 bases at V and 0 bases at J, with 15 bases in the middle. This CDR3 spans 15 amino acids. CDR3: CATPGVPATNEKLFF. CDR3 DNA: TGCGCCACCCCGGGGGTCCCAGCAACTAATGAAAAACTGTTTTTT.

This chain uses TRBV2 with TRBJ1-2; D call uncertain. The CDR3 covers 12 residues. The germline gives CDR1 SNHLY, CDR2 FYNNEI. V was pared by 9 bases and J by 1 base, with 9 bases between. Here the CDR3 reads CARSKDNYGYTF. The CDR3 bases are TGTGCCAGAAGCAAGGATAACTATGGCTACACCTTC.

The rearrangement uses TRBV6-6 and TRBJ1-5; 9 bases agree with TRBD1. After removal of 4 bases from V and 6 bases from J, the junction contained 4 bases not matched to a gene. The CDR3 has 14 residues. CDR1 is MNHNY, CDR2 SVGAGI, per germline (reference sequence). The chain's CDR3 is CASSFPGQGQPQHF. CDR3 nucleotide sequence: TGTGCCAGCAGTTTCCCGGGACAGGGTCAGCCCCAGCATTTT.

Written as DNA, the CDR3 is TGTGCCAGCAGCCGGGGGTCCGGTCAGCCCCAGCATTTT. Protein product: CASSRGSGQPQHF. The J gene is TRBJ1-5, the V gene TRBV28, with TRBD1 as a possible D gene (5 bases). This CDR3 spans 13 amino acids. CDR1 and CDR2 (germline): MDHEN, SYDVKM. V was cut by 6 bases and J by 6 bases, with 12 bases left in between. The full variable domain, in which reference TRBV28 and TRBJ1-5 provide the parts outside the CDR3, is DVKVTQSSRYLVKRTGEKVFLECVQDMDHENMFWYRQDPGLGLRLIYFSYDVKMKEKGDIPEGYSVSREKKERFSLILESASTNQTSMYLCASSRGSGQPQHFGDGTRLSIL.

The chain is built from TRBV6-6 and TRBJ1-1; TRBD1 agrees at 7 bases. The CDR3 sequence is 12 residues long. Germline V gene data show CDR1 as MNHNY and CDR2 as SVGAGI (reference sequence). V lost 11 bases and J lost 4; bases outside the gene matches: 7. The CDR3 region is CAVSDRLTEAFF. The CDR3 bases are TGTGCCGTGTCGGACAGGCTCACTGAAGCTTTCTTT.

This chain connects TRBV23-1 to TRBJ2-2, with D unresolved. TRBV23-1 is treated as an ORF (open reading frame) with a function not yet certain. V shed 3 bases and J shed 3 bases, with 20 bases lying between them. CDR3 size: 18 residues. CDR3 in DNA: TGCGCCAGCAGTCAGCCCTTTATCGAAGAGAGCTACACCGGGGAGCTGTTTTTT. It yields the protein CASSQPFIEESYTGELFF.

The V gene is TRBV14, the J gene TRBJ2-7; perhaps TRBD2 as D (6 bases). CDR1 SGHDN and CDR2 FVKESK come from the germline V gene. Trimming took off 4 bases at V and 6 bases at J, with 13 bases between the two ends. This CDR3 comprises 13 residues. This CDR3 is CASSLRGAGEQYF. The CDR3 bases are TGTGCCAGCAGCCTCCGCGGGGCCGGCGAGCAGTACTTC.

The V and J genes are TRBV28 and TRBJ2-7, with D possibly matching TRBD1 (6 bases). V was clipped by 5 bases and J by 2 bases, with 13 bases between them. The germline V gene encodes CDR1 MDHEN and CDR2 SYDVKM. CDR3 length: 14 amino acids. CDR3 sequence (DNA): TGTGCCAGCAGTCCTGGACAGAACACCTACGAGCAGTACTTC. It yields the protein CASSPGQNTYEQYF. The full variable domain, rest sourced from reference TRBV28 and TRBJ2-7, is DVKVTQSSRYLVKRTGEKVFLECVQDMDHENMFWYRQDPGLGLRLIYFSYDVKMKEKGDIPEGYSVSREKKERFSLILESASTNQTSMYLCASSPGQNTYEQYFGPGTRLTVT.

The chain links TRBV2 to TRBJ2-2; D may be TRBD2 (5 bases). From germline, CDR1 is SNHLY and CDR2 FYNNEI. With 8 bases removed from V and 0 bases from J, the gap between germline ends came to 10 bases. This CDR3 is built from 14 residues. DNA of the CDR3: TGTGCCAGCGTCAGCGGAGCGAACACCGGGGAGCTGTTTTTT. Protein: CASVSGANTGELFF.

This clone was recorded only once. The V call is TRBV6-5, the J call TRBJ2-3; weak D call: TRBD2 (6 bases). Trimming left V 6 bases short and J 2 bases short, with 12 bases between. Germline loops: CDR1 MNHEY, CDR2 SVGAGI. The CDR3 loop spans 14 amino acids. CDR3 amino acids: CASSPGLSTDTQYF. The CDR3 DNA reads as TGTGCCAGCAGCCCTGGACTATCCACAGATACGCAGTATTTT.

The chain has TRBV5-1 and TRBJ1-2, with D perhaps TRBD1 (6 bases). CDR3 length equals 13 residues. CDR1 is SGHRS, CDR2 YFSETQ, per germline. Trimming removed 2 bases from V and 7 bases from J, with 12 bases in between. This CDR3 is CASSFKGQSGYTF. The CDR3 bases are TGCGCCAGCAGCTTTAAAGGACAGAGTGGCTACACCTTC.

In DNA, the CDR3 is TGTGCCAGCAGTGAAAGGAGCGAAAAACTGTTTTTT. Protein product: CASSERSEKLFF. The chain couples TRBV2 to TRBJ1-4; D not certain. Germline V lookup: CDR1 SNHLY, CDR2 FYNNEI. This CDR3 has 12 residues. V gave up 2 bases and J gave up 8 bases, with 6 bases separating them.

The J gene is TRBJ2-5, the V gene TRBV9, with D perhaps given as TRBD1 or TRBD2 (5 bases each). CDR1 SGDLS and CDR2 YYNGEE come from the germline V gene. CDR3 length equals 14 residues. V lost 4 bases and J lost 1, with 11 bases in between. The chain's CDR3 is CASSRGVAQETQYF. CDR3 DNA sequence: TGTGCCAGCAGCAGAGGGGTGGCCCAAGAGACCCAGTACTTC. The variable domain in full, with the rest retrieved from reference TRBV9 and TRBJ2-5, is DSGVTQTPKHLITATGQRVTLRCSPRSGDLSVYWYQQSLDQGLQFLIQYYNGEERAKGNILERFSAQQFPDLHSELNLSSLELGDSALYFCASSRGVAQETQYFGPGTRLLVL.

The chain links TRBV9 to TRBJ2-2, with TRBD1 as a possible D gene (6 bases). Looked up from germline, CDR1 is SGDLS and CDR2 is YYNGEE. V lost 2 bases to trimming and J lost 3 bases, with 11 bases between them. This CDR3 is built from 15 residues. CDR3 in amino acids: CASSVAGADTGELFF. The CDR3 nucleotides read TGTGCCAGCAGCGTGGCAGGGGCGGACACCGGGGAGCTGTTTTTT.

The rearrangement uses TRBV18 and TRBJ1-2; D is unclear. Germline CDR1 reads KGHSH; CDR2 reads LQKENI. The CDR3 loop spans 13 amino acids. V was pared by 2 bases and J by 3 bases, with 7 bases between. CDR3 sequence: CASSPGSHYGYTF. The DNA of the CDR3 is TGTGCCAGCTCACCAGGCAGTCACTATGGCTACACCTTC. The whole variable domain, remainder taken from reference TRBV18 and TRBJ1-2, is NAGVMQNPRHLVRRRGQEARLRCSPMKGHSHVYWYRQLPEEGLKFMVYLQKENIIDESGMPKERFSAEFPKEGPSILRIQQVVRGDSAAYFCASSPGSHYGYTFGSGTRLTVV.

The V gene is TRBV14, the J gene TRBJ2-7; D call uncertain. There are 13 residues in the CDR3. The V and J ends lost 6 bases and 1 base respectively, with 10 bases between them. In germline, CDR1 is SGHDN, CDR2 FVKESK. The DNA for the CDR3 is TGTGCCAGCAGTCGCACAGTTTCCTACGAGCAGTACTTC. This encodes CASSRTVSYEQYF.

This clone was seen only a few times. The genes are TRBV5-4 and TRBJ1-1, with D perhaps matching TRBD1 (6 bases). Germline V gives CDR1 SGHNT, CDR2 YYREEE (reference sequence). There are 14 residues in the CDR3. V was trimmed by 1 base and J by 5 bases, leaving 12 bases between them. CDR3: CASSLWGARTEAFF. The DNA of the CDR3 is TGTGCCAGCAGCTTGTGGGGGGCCCGAACTGAAGCTTTCTTT.